This TCR beta chain emerged from a study of long-term antiretroviral therapy in people with HIV. They ran version v3.0 of the immunoSEQ assay at survey level. The protocol was immunoSEQ multiplex PCR, while the TCRdb copy is restricted to in-frame clones and leaves out a portion. This table has around 20,000 clones, about 78% appearing once. Germline values: CDR1 LNHNV, CDR2 YYDKDF (reference sequence). This CDR3 contains 16 residues. Deletions cut 1 base from V and 0 bases from J, with 7 bases between. The sample in question was unsorted PBMCs, obtained 0.3 years after starting antiretroviral therapy. The clonotype was recovered from a woman between 45 and 65 years old with HIV. V usage is TRBV15 and J usage is TRBJ2-6; the D gene is possibly TRBD1 (6 bases). DNA of the CDR3: TGTGCCACCAGCAGAGCCAGGGGCTCTGGGGCCAACGTCCTGACTTTC. It specifies CATSRARGSGANVLTF. The full variable domain, with the rest looked up from reference TRBV15 and TRBJ2-6, is DAMVIQNPRYQVTQFGKPVTLSCSQTLNHNVMYWYQQKSSQAPKLLFHYYDKDFNNEADTPDNFQSRRPNTSFCFLDIRSPGLGDTAMYLCATSRARGSGANVLTFGAGSRLTVL.